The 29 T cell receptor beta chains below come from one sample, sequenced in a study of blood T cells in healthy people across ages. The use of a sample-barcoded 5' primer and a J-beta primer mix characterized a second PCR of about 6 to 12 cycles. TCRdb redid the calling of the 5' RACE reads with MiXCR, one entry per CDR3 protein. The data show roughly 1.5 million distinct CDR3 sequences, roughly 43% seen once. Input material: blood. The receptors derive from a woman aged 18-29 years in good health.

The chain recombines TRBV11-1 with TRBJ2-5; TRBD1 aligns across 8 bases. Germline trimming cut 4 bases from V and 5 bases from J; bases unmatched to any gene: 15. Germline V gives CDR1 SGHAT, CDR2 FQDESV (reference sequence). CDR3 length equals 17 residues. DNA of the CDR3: TGTGCCAGCAGCTCCAAGCCCCGACAGGGGCCATGGGAGACCCAGTACTTC. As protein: CASSSKPRQGPWETQYF. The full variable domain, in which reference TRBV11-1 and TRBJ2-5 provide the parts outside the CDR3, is EAEVAQSPRYKITEKSQAVAFWCDPISGHATLYWYRQILGQGPELLVQFQDESVVDDSQLPKDRFSAERLKGVDSTLKIQPAELGDSAMYLCASSSKPRQGPWETQYFGPGTRLLVL.

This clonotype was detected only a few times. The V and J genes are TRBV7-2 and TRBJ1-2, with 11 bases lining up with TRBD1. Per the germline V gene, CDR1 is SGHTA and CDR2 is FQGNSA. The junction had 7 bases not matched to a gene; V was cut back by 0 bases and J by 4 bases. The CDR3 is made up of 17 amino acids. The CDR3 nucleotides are TGTGCCAGCAGCTTAGCTGCCGGGACAGGGGGGATCTATGGCTACACCTTC. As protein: CASSLAAGTGGIYGYTF.

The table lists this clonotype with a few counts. CDR3 amino acids: CSGSLAGETQYF. CDR3 DNA: TGCAGCGGGTCTCTAGCGGGAGAGACCCAGTACTTC. This chain uses TRBV29-1 with TRBJ2-5, with 8 bases matching TRBD2. The junction had 5 bases not matched to a gene; V was cut back by 7 bases and J by 4 bases. Germline CDR1 reads SQVTM; CDR2 reads ANQGSEA. The CDR3 loop spans 12 amino acids.

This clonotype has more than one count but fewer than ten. This chain's CDR3 is CASRLGQNTGELFF. DNA for the CDR3: TGCGCCAGCAGACTGGGACAGAACACCGGGGAGCTGTTTTTT. The V call is TRBV4-1, the J call TRBJ2-2; tentatively, D is TRBD1 (6 bases). This CDR3 is 14 amino acids long. V was trimmed by 6 bases and J by 1 base, leaving 9 bases between them. Germline CDR1 is MGHRA and CDR2 is YSYEKL.

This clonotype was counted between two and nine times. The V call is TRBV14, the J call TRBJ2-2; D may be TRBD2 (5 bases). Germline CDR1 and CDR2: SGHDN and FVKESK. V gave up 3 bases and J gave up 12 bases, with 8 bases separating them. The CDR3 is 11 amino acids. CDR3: CASSHTGKLFF. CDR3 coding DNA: TGTGCCAGCAGCCACACGGGGAAGCTGTTTTTT.

This chain's CDR3 is CATTSDRVEQYF. The DNA for the CDR3 is TGTGCCACCACTAGTGACAGGGTCGAGCAGTACTTC. The chain joins TRBV28 to TRBJ2-5, with 7 bases fitting TRBD1. The last part of the DNA fits TRBJ2-7 better; the J call may be wrong. The germline V gene encodes CDR1 MDHEN and CDR2 SYDVKM. The CDR3 sequence is 12 residues long.

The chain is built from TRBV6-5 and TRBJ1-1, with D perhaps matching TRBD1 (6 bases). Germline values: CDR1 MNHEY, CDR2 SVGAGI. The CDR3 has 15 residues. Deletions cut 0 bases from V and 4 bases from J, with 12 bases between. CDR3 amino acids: CASSYSTGGPTEAFF. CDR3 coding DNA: TGTGCCAGCAGTTACTCTACCGGGGGGCCCACTGAAGCTTTCTTT.

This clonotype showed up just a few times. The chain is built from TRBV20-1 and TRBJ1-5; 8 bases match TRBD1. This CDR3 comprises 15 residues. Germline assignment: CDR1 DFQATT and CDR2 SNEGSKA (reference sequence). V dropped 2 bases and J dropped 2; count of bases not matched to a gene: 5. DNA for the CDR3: TGCAGTGCTAGAAAATCAGGGGGCGGCAATCAGCCCCAGCATTTT. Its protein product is CSARKSGGGNQPQHF.

CDR3 DNA sequence: TGCAGCGTGACCGGGGCATTGAACACTGAAGCTTTCTTT. This codes for CSVTGALNTEAFF. This sequence joins TRBV29-1 and TRBJ1-1, with TRBD1 as a possible D gene (5 bases). The CDR3 length is 13 residues. Trimming cost V 6 bases and J 0 bases, with 11 bases left between them. The V gene's germline CDR1 is SQVTM and CDR2 ANQGSEA. Full variable domain (rest looked up from reference TRBV29-1 and TRBJ1-1): SAVISQKPSRDICQRGTSLTIQCQVDSQVTMMFWYRQQPGQSLTLIATANQGSEATYESGFVIDKFPISRPNLTFSTLTVSNMSPEDSSIYLCSVTGALNTEAFFGQGTRLTVV.

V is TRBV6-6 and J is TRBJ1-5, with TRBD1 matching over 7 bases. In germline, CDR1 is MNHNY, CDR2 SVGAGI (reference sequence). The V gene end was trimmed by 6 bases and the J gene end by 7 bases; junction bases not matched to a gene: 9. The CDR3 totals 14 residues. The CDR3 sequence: CASRSQGCPQPQHF. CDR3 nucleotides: TGTGCCAGCAGGTCACAGGGGTGCCCCCAGCCCCAGCATTTT.

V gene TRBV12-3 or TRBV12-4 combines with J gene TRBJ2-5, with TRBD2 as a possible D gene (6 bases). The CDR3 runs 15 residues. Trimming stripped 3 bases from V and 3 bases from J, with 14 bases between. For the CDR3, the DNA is TGTGCCAGCAGTTTGGTTTGGTCTAGCGAAGAGACCCAGTACTTC. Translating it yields CASSLVWSSEETQYF.

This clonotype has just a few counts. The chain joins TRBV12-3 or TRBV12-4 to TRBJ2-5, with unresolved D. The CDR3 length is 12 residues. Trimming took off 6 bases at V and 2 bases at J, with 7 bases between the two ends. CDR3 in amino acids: CASRPLQETQYF. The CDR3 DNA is TGTGCCAGCAGGCCACTACAAGAGACCCAGTACTTC.

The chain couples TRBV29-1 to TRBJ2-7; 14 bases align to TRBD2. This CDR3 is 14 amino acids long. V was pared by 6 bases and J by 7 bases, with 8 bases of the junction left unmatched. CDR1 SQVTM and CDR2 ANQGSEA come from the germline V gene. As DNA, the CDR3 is TGCAGCGTGGGGGGGACTAGCGGGGGCAATGAGCAGTACTTC. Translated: CSVGGTSGGNEQYF.

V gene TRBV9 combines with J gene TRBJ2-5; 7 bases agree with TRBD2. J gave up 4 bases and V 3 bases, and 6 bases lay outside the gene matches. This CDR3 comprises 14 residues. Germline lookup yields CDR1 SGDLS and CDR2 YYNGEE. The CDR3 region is CASSATSLSETQYF. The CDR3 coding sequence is TGTGCCAGCAGCGCGACTAGCTTATCAGAGACCCAGTACTTC.

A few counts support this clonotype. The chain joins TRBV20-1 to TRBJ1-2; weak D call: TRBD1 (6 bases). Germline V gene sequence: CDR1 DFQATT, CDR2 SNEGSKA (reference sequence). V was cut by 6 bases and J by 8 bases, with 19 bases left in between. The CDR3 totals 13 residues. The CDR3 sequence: CSAPSGGLGGYTF. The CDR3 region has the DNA TGCAGTGCCCCGAGTGGGGGCCTCGGAGGCTACACCTTC.

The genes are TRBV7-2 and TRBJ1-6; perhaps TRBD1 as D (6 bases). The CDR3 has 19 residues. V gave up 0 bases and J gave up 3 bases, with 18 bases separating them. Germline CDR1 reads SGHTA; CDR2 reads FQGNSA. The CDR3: CASSLAWTALDGYNSPLHF. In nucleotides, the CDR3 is TGTGCCAGCAGCTTAGCGTGGACAGCGCTGGATGGCTATAATTCACCCCTCCACTTT.

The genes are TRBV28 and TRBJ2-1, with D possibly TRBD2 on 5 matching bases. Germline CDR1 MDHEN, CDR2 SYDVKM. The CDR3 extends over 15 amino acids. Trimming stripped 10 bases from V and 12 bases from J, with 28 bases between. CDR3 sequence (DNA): TGTGCCATCTTAAACCCCGGGATTTCCCCTCATGGGCAGTTCTTC. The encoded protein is CAILNPGISPHGQFF.

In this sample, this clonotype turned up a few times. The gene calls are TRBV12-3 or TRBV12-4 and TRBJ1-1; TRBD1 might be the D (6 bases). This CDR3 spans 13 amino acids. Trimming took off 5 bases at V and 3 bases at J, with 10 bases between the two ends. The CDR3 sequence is CASSLTGHTEAFF. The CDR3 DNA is TGTGCCAGCAGTCTTACAGGGCACACTGAAGCTTTCTTT.

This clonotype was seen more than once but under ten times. This chain's CDR3 is CASSLDGLGGYTF. The DNA of the CDR3 is TGTGCCAGCAGCTTAGACGGTTTAGGCGGCTACACCTTC. The rearrangement uses TRBV7-2 and TRBJ1-2; D not resolved. The CDR3 loop spans 13 amino acids. Between the trimmed V and J ends, which lost 1 base and 8 bases, there was a span of 11 bases. Per germline, CDR1 SGHTA and CDR2 FQGNSA.

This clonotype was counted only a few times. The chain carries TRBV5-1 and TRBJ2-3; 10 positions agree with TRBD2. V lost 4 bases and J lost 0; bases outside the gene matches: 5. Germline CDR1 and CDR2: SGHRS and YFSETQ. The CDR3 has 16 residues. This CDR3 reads CASSAGLASSTDTQYF. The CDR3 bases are TGCGCCAGCAGCGCGGGACTAGCGAGTAGCACAGATACGCAGTATTTT.

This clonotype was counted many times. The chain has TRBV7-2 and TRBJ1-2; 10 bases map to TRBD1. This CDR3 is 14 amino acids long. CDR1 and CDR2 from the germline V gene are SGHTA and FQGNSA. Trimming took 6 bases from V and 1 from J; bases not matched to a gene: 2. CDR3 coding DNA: TGTGCCAGCAGTCGGACAGGGGGTAACTATGGCTACACCTTC. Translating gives CASSRTGGNYGYTF.

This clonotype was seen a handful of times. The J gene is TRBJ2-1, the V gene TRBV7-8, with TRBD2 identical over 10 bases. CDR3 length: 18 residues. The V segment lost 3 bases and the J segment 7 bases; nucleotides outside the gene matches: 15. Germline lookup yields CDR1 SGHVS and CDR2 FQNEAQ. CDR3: CASSFITLAGGSGNEQFF. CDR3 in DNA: TGTGCCAGCAGCTTCATCACCTTAGCGGGAGGATCGGGAAATGAGCAGTTCTTC.

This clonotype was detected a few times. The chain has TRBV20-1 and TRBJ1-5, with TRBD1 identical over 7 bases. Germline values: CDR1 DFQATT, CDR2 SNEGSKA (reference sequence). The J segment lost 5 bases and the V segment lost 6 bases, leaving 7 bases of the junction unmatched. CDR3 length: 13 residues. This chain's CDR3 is CSAPRQGDQPQHF. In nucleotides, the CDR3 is TGCAGTGCCCCAAGACAGGGCGATCAGCCCCAGCATTTT.

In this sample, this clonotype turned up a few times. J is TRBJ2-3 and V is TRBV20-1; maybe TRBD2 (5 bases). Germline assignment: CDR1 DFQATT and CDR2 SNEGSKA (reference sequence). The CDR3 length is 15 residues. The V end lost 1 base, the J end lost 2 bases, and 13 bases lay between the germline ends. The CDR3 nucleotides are TGCAGTGCTAGAGGAGGGAACCGATTCACAGATACGCAGTATTTT. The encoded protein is CSARGGNRFTDTQYF.

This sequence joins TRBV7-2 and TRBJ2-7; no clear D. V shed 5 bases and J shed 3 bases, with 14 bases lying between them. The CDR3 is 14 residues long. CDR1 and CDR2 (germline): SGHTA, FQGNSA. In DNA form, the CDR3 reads TGTGCCAGCAGCCCCCTAGGTTCCGTCTACGAGCAGTACTTC. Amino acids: CASSPLGSVYEQYF. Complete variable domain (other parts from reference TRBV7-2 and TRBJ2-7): GAGVSQSPSNKVTEKGKDVELRCDPISGHTALYWYRQSLGQGLEFLIYFQGNSAPDKSGLPSDRFSAERTGGSVSTLTIQRTQQEDSAVYLCASSPLGSVYEQYFGPGTRLTVT.

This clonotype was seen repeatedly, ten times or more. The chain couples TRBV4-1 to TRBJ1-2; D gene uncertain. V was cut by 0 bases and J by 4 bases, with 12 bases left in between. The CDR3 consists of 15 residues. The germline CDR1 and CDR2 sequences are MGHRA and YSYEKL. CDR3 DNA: TGCGCCAGCAGCCAAGATCGAGGCCCTTCCTATGGCTACACCTTC. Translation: CASSQDRGPSYGYTF.

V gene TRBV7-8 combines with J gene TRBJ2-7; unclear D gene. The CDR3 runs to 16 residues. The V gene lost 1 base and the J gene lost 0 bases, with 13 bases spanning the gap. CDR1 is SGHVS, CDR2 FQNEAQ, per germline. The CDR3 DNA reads TGTGCCAGCAGCTTAGGGACCCAAGCTTTCTCCTACGAGCAGTACTTC. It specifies CASSLGTQAFSYEQYF.

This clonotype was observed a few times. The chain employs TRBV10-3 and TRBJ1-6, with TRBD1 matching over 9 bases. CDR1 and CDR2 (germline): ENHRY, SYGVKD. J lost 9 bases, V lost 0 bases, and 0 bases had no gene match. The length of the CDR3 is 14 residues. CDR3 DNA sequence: TGTGCCATCAGTGAGTCGACAGGGGGTTCACCCCTCCACTTT. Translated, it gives CAISESTGGSPLHF.

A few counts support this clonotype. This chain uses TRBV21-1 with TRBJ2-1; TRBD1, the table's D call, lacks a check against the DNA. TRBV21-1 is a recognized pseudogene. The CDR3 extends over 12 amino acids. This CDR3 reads CASSKQGDEQFF. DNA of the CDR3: TGTGCCAGCAGCAAACAGGGTGATGAGCAGTTCTTC.